The clone carrying this TCR beta chain has a handful of counts. The data belong to a study of shared clonotypes between healthy human individuals. Clones were read by immunoSEQ multiplex PCR, and TCRdb kept only the in-frame ones, dropping some. This table holds 800,000 to 950,000 clones, 90% to 98% found once. The naive CD8 fraction comprised CD45RO-negative cells positively selected for CCR7 and excluded terminally differentiated effector memory CD45RA+ cells. CDR1 and CDR2 (germline): SEHNR, FQNEAQ (reference sequence). V trimming: 3 bases; J trimming: 5 bases; junction bases outside the gene matches: 11. The CDR3 length is 16 residues.

This chain joins TRBV7-9 and TRBJ2-7; 9 bases map to TRBD1. This receptor was obtained from a man aged 30 to 39 in good health. Sequenced material: naive CD8+ T cells sorted from blood. This CDR3 reads CASSFTGTGRFNEQYF. The DNA for the CDR3 is TGTGCCAGCAGCTTTACCGGGACAGGGAGGTTCAACGAGCAGTACTTC.